Shown below are 20 T cell receptor beta chains from a single sample sequenced in a study of beta chain features in type 1 diabetes. These TCRs' antigens remain unknown. The investigators reverse transcribed all of the isolated RNA, so they sequenced expressed TCRB transcripts. Measured with immunoSEQ multiplex PCR; TCRdb has only the in-frame clones, and not every one. The sample lists 310,000 or so clones, 15% occurring once. Study results and limitations: Moderately but significantly shorter TCRB CDR3s were found in Type 1 diabetes patients in all four CD4+ subsets.

The material sequenced was naive CD4+ T cells from blood. The receptors derive from a man aged 18 to 30 with type 1 diabetes.

The chain combines TRBV15 with TRBJ2-3; unclear D gene. Trimming removed 0 bases at V and 4 bases at J, with 14 bases between. The germline V gene encodes CDR1 LNHNV and CDR2 YYDKDF (reference sequence). The CDR3 covers 16 residues. The CDR3 DNA is TGTGCCACCAGCAGAGATAGGCATCTGGGCCCAGATACGCAGTATTTT. Its protein product is CATSRDRHLGPDTQYF.

The chain recombines TRBV11-2 with TRBJ1-2, with D maybe TRBD1 (6 bases). CDR1 and CDR2 (germline): SGHAT, FQNNGV. The CDR3 extends over 14 amino acids. V was clipped by 1 base and J by 6 bases, with 12 bases between them. This chain's CDR3 is CASSLVAGAHGYTF. CDR3 nucleotide sequence: TGTGCCAGCAGCTTAGTAGCGGGGGCCCATGGCTACACCTTC. The whole variable domain, filled in from reference TRBV11-2 and TRBJ1-2, reads EAGVAQSPRYKIIEKRQSVAFWCNPISGHATLYWYQQILGQGPKLLIQFQNNGVVDDSQLPKDRFSAERLKGVDSTLKIQPAKLEDSAVYLCASSLVAGAHGYTFGSGTRLTVV.

The chain couples TRBV25-1 to TRBJ2-7; D unresolved. V was shortened by 3 bases and J by 5 bases, with 11 bases between the two germline ends. Germline V gives CDR1 MGHDK, CDR2 SYGVNS. The CDR3 loop spans 13 amino acids. CDR3 sequence reads: CASSDRRLDEQYF. CDR3 nucleotide sequence: TGTGCCAGCAGTGACCGACGACTGGACGAGCAGTACTTC.

The CDR3 region has the DNA TGTGCCAGCAGTTCAACAGGGGTCTCTCTCTACGAGCAGTACTTC. This translates into CASSSTGVSLYEQYF. The chain employs TRBV6-5 and TRBJ2-7; 7 positions agree with TRBD1. CDR1 and CDR2 (germline): MNHEY, SVGAGI. With 4 bases clipped from V and 3 bases from J, the junction kept 9 bases outside the gene matches. This CDR3 is built from 15 residues.

On this clone itself: Other DNA variants within this sample encode the same CDR3. V is TRBV28 and J is TRBJ2-5; no definite D call. The CDR3 loop spans 11 amino acids. CDR1 is MDHEN and CDR2 is SYDVKM in the germline V gene. Trimming stripped 4 bases from V and 5 bases from J, with 5 bases between. In nucleotides, the CDR3 is TGTGCCAGCAGTTCTCGGGAGACCCAGTACTTC. Its translation is CASSSRETQYF.

This clone was observed a few times. V gene TRBV11-1 combines with J gene TRBJ2-1, with 9 bases that match TRBD2. The germline gives CDR1 SGHAT, CDR2 FQDESV (reference sequence). The CDR3 has 16 residues. V was clipped by 5 bases and J by 2 bases; unmatched bases: 7. The CDR3 nucleotides are TGTGCCAGCAGCCCCGCGGGAGGGCTCGCCTACAATGAGCAGTTCTTC. Its protein product is CASSPAGGLAYNEQFF. The full variable domain, with the rest looked up from reference TRBV11-1 and TRBJ2-1, is EAEVAQSPRYKITEKSQAVAFWCDPISGHATLYWYRQILGQGPELLVQFQDESVVDDSQLPKDRFSAERLKGVDSTLKIQPAELGDSAMYLCASSPAGGLAYNEQFFGPGTRLTVL.

The chain recombines TRBV30 with TRBJ2-1; 8 positions match TRBD2. With V trimmed by 4 bases and J by 0 bases, 2 bases remained unmatched. This CDR3 spans 14 amino acids. Germline loops: CDR1 GTSNPN, CDR2 SVGIG (reference sequence). As DNA, the CDR3 is TGTGCCTGGACCGGGGGGGCCTCCTACAATGAGCAGTTCTTC. Its translation: CAWTGGASYNEQFF.

This chain links TRBV28 with TRBJ2-3; 7 positions agree with TRBD2. CDR1 is MDHEN and CDR2 is SYDVKM in the germline V gene. J was trimmed by 0 bases and V by 5 bases; bases with no gene match: 8. This CDR3 has 16 residues. CDR3: CASSVREAFSTDTQYF. The CDR3 nucleotides are TGTGCCAGCAGTGTCCGGGAGGCCTTCAGCACAGATACGCAGTATTTT.

This chain uses TRBV2 with TRBJ2-7; 7 positions agree with TRBD2. V shed 7 bases, J shed 2 bases, and the junction held 8 bases outside the gene matches. The germline gives CDR1 SNHLY, CDR2 FYNNEI. The CDR3 loop spans 14 amino acids. The CDR3: CASILAGVPYEQYF. The CDR3 bases are TGTGCCAGCATACTCGCGGGAGTCCCCTACGAGCAGTACTTC. The full variable domain, in which reference TRBV2 and TRBJ2-7 provide the parts outside the CDR3, is EPEVTQTPSHQVTQMGQEVILRCVPISNHLYFYWYRQILGQKVEFLVSFYNNEISEKSEIFDDQFSVERPDGSNFTLKIRSTKLEDSAMYFCASILAGVPYEQYFGPGTRLTVT.

The J gene is TRBJ2-7, the V gene TRBV29-1; D is possibly TRBD1 (5 bases). Trimming took 4 bases from V and 6 from J, leaving 13 bases between them. The CDR3 runs to 12 residues. Germline V gene sequence: CDR1 SQVTM, CDR2 ANQGSEA. CDR3 sequence reads: CSVGGFRGEQYF. The CDR3 nucleotides are TGCAGCGTTGGAGGTTTTAGGGGCGAGCAGTACTTC.

The chain joins TRBV6-1 to TRBJ2-3, with a weak D call TRBD2 (6 bases). CDR1 is MNHNS and CDR2 is SASEGT in the germline V gene. Trimming left V 10 bases short and J 2 bases short, with 16 bases between. The CDR3 totals 14 residues. CDR3 in amino acids: CATRLVTATDTQYF. CDR3 bases: TGTGCCACCCGACTAGTCACGGCCACAGATACGCAGTATTTT.

This clone was seen a handful of times. The rearrangement links TRBV28 to TRBJ1-1; D is possibly TRBD1 (6 bases). Deletions cut 7 bases from V and 3 bases from J, with 9 bases between. This CDR3 contains 12 residues. Germline values: CDR1 MDHEN, CDR2 SYDVKM. The CDR3 is CASNHRDTEAFF. CDR3 DNA: TGTGCCAGCAACCACAGGGACACTGAAGCTTTCTTT.

This clone was seen a handful of times. An end of the junction differs from the germline gene, which may be a read error. The chain uses TRBV20-1 and TRBJ2-7; TRBD2 is a possible D gene (5 bases). This CDR3 is built from 9 residues. Germline V gene lookup returns CDR1 DFQATT and CDR2 SNEGSKA (reference sequence). CDR3: CSARPGKDF. The DNA for the CDR3 is TGCAGTGCCCGTCCGGGGAAGGACTTC.

This clone was seen only a few times. This chain connects TRBV14 to TRBJ2-3; D may be TRBD2 (5 bases). V dropped 2 bases and J dropped 3 bases, with 9 bases sitting between them. This CDR3 region has 14 residues. The germline gives CDR1 SGHDN, CDR2 FVKESK. In nucleotides, the CDR3 is TGTGCCAGCAGCCAACGAGGGCTGACAGATACGCAGTATTTT. Translating gives CASSQRGLTDTQYF.

This clone came up a few times. The chain links TRBV28 to TRBJ2-7; 13 bases are shared with TRBD2. Germline V gives CDR1 MDHEN, CDR2 SYDVKM. The V gene end was trimmed by 6 bases and the J gene end by 3 bases; junction bases not matched to a gene: 5. This CDR3 has 15 residues. The CDR3 nucleotides read TGTGCCAGCAGGACTTGGACTAGCGGGAGCTACGAGCAGTACTTC. Translating gives CASRTWTSGSYEQYF.

The J gene is TRBJ1-4, the V gene TRBV2; D gene unclear. V shed 11 bases and J shed 9 bases, with 16 bases lying between them. The CDR3 is 12 amino acids. Germline values: CDR1 SNHLY, CDR2 FYNNEI. In DNA form, the CDR3 reads TGTGCCTCATCGTGGGCAACACAAAAACTGTTTTTT. Its translation is CASSWATQKLFF.

J is TRBJ1-2 and V is TRBV30; D is perhaps TRBD1 (6 bases). This CDR3 has 13 amino acids. The germline V gene has CDR1 GTSNPN and CDR2 SVGIG (reference sequence). V lost 0 bases, J lost 4 bases, and 9 bases lay in between. The CDR3 loop is CAWSVGGPYGYTF. For the CDR3, the DNA is TGTGCCTGGAGTGTCGGGGGGCCCTATGGCTACACCTTC.

This clone has just a few counts. This sequence joins TRBV7-2 and TRBJ2-7; no firm D call. The CDR3 contains 14 residues. The germline gives CDR1 SGHTA, CDR2 FQGNSA. The ends were cut back, 2 bases at V and 4 bases at J, with 12 bases in the middle. The CDR3 DNA is TGTGCCAGCAGCTTATACGGTCAATCATACGAGCAGTACTTC. Translation gives CASSLYGQSYEQYF.

This clone was seen a handful of times. The gene calls are TRBV7-9 and TRBJ2-7; no definite D call. V was trimmed by 6 bases and J by 1 base, leaving 13 bases between them. Germline-derived CDR1 and CDR2 are SEHNR and FQNEAQ (reference sequence). The CDR3 is made up of 14 amino acids. The CDR3 nucleotides read TGTGCCAGCAGTCTCCTCCGACTGTCCTACGAGCAGTACTTC. It codes for CASSLLRLSYEQYF.

The chain employs TRBV9 and TRBJ1-5, with D possibly being TRBD1 (6 bases). This CDR3 is built from 16 residues. CDR1 is SGDLS, CDR2 YYNGEE, per germline. Deletions cut 1 base from V and 0 bases from J, with 11 bases between. The CDR3 DNA sequence: TGTGCCAGCAGCGTAACCAAACAGGGTAGCAATCAGCCCCAGCATTTT. Translated: CASSVTKQGSNQPQHF.